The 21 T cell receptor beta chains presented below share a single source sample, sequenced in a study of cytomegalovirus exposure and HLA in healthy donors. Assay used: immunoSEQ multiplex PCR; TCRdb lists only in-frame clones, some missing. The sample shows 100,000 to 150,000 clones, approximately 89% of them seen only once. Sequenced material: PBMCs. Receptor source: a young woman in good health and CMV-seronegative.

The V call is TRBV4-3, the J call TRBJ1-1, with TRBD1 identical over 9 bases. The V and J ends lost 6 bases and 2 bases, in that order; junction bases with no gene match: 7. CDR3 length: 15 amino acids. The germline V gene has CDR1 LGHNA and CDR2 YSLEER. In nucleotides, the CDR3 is TGCGCCAGCAGGGACAGGGGAACAGTTAACACTGAAGCTTTCTTT. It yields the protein CASRDRGTVNTEAFF.

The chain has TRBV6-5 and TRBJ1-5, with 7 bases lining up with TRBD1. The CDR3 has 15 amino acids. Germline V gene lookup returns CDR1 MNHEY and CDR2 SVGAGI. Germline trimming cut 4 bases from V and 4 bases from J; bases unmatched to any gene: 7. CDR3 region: CASSFGGTDNQPQHF. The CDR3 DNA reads TGTGCCAGCAGTTTTGGCGGGACAGATAATCAGCCCCAGCATTTT.

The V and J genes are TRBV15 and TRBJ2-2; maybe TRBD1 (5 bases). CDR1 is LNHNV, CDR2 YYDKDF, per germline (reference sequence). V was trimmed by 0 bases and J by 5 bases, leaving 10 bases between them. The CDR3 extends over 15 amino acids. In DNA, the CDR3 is TGTGCCACCAGCAGAGATGCAGGGTGGACCGGGGAGCTGTTTTTT. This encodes CATSRDAGWTGELFF. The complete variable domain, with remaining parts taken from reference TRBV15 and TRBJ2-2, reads DAMVIQNPRYQVTQFGKPVTLSCSQTLNHNVMYWYQQKSSQAPKLLFHYYDKDFNNEADTPDNFQSRRPNTSFCFLDIRSPGLGDTAMYLCATSRDAGWTGELFFGEGSRLTVL.

In DNA, the CDR3 is TGTGCCAGCAGCCTACAAGAGACCCAGTACTTC. Translation: CASSLQETQYF. The chain links TRBV7-9 to TRBJ2-5; no definite D call. This CDR3 is built from 11 residues. Germline loops: CDR1 SEHNR, CDR2 FQNEAQ (reference sequence). The V end lost 5 bases, the J end lost 2 bases, and 3 bases lay between the germline ends.

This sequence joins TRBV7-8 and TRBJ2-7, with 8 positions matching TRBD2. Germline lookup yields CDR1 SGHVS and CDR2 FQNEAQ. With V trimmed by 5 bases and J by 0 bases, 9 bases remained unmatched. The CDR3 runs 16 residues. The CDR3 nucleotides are TGTGCCAGCAGCCCGATTAGCGGGACTCTCTCCTACGAGCAGTACTTC. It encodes CASSPISGTLSYEQYF.

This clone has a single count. The CDR3 is CASSPQSGEEAFF. Written as DNA, the CDR3 is TGTGCCAGCAGCCCTCAATCAGGGGAAGAAGCTTTCTTT. The rearrangement joins TRBV9 to TRBJ1-1; maybe TRBD1 (6 bases). The germline V and J ends were trimmed by 4 bases and 8 bases, with 15 bases remaining between them. The CDR3 is 13 residues long. The germline V gene has CDR1 SGDLS and CDR2 YYNGEE.

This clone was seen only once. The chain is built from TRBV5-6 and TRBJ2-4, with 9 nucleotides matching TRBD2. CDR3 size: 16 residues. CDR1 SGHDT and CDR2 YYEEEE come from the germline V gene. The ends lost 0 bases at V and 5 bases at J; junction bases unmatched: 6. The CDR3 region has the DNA TGTGCCAGCAGCTTGGTGGCTAGCGGGACGGAAAACATTCAGTACTTC. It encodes CASSLVASGTENIQYF. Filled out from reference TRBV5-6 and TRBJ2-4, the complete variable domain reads DAGVTQSPTHLIKTRGQQVTLRCSPKSGHDTVSWYQQALGQGPQFIFQYYEEEERQRGNFPDRFSGHQFPNYSSELNVNALLLGDSALYLCASSLVASGTENIQYFGAGTRLSVL.

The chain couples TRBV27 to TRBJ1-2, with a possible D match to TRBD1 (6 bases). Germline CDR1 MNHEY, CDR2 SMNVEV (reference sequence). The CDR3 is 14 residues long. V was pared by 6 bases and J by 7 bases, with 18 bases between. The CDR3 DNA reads TGTGCCAGCAGACGAACAGGGATCAGTGGTGGCTACACCTTC. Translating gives CASRRTGISGGYTF.

The CDR3 here is CASSLPPERNEQFF. CDR3 nucleotides: TGTGCCAGCAGTTTACCTCCGGAGAGGAATGAGCAGTTCTTC. The rearrangement links TRBV28 to TRBJ2-1; D is ambiguous. CDR3 length equals 14 residues. The germline V gene encodes CDR1 MDHEN and CDR2 SYDVKM. V gave up 2 bases and J gave up 7 bases, with 12 bases separating them.

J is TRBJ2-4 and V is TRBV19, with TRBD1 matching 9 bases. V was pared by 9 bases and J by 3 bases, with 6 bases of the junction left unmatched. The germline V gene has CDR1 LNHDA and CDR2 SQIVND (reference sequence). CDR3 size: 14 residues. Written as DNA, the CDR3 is TGTGCCAGCAAACAGGGGGCGGGCAAAAACATTCAGTACTTC. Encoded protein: CASKQGAGKNIQYF. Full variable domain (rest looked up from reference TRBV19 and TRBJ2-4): DGGITQSPKYLFRKEGQNVTLSCEQNLNHDAMYWYRQDPGQGLRLIYYSQIVNDFQKGDIAEGYSVSREKKESFPLTVTSAQKNPTAFYLCASKQGAGKNIQYFGAGTRLSVL.

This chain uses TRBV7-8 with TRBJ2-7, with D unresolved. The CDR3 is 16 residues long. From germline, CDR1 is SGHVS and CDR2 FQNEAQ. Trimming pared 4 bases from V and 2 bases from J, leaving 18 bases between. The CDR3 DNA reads TGTGCCAGCAGCTACTCGTTTTCCATGAGCACCTACGAGCAGTACTTC. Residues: CASSYSFSMSTYEQYF.

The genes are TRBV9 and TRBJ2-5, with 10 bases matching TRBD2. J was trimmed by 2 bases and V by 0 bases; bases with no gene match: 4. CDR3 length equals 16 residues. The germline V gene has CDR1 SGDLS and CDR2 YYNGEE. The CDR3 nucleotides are TGTGCCAGCAGCGTAGCAGCGGGAGGGCAGCAAGAGACCCAGTACTTC. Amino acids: CASSVAAGGQQETQYF.

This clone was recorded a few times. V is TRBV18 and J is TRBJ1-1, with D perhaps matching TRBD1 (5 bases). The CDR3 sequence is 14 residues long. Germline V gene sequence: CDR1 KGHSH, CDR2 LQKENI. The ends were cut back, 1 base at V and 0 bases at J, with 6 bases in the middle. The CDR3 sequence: CASSPQGLNTEAFF. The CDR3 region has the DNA TGTGCCAGCTCACCACAGGGGTTGAACACTGAAGCTTTCTTT.

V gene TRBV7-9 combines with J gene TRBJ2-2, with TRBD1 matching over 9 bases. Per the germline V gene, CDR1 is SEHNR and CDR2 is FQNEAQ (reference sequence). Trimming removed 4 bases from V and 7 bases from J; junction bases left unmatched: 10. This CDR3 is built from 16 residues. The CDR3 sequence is CASSSTADRGNGELFF. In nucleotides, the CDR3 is TGTGCCAGCAGCTCGACCGCGGACAGGGGTAACGGGGAGCTGTTTTTT.

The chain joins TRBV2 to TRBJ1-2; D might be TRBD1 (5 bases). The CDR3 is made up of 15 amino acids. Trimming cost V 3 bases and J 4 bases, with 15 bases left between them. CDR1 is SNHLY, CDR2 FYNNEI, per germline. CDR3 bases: TGTGCCAGCAGTGATAGAGTGGCGGGACTCTATGGCTACACCTTC. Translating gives CASSDRVAGLYGYTF.

The CDR3 loop is CASSLLPVTGPYNEQFF. In DNA, the CDR3 is TGTGCCAGCAGCTTACTTCCAGTGACAGGGCCGTACAATGAGCAGTTCTTC. The chain carries TRBV7-2 and TRBJ2-1; 7 bases align to TRBD1. The CDR3 is 17 amino acids. The V segment lost 2 bases and the J segment 4 bases; nucleotides outside the gene matches: 11. Germline values: CDR1 SGHTA, CDR2 FQGNSA.

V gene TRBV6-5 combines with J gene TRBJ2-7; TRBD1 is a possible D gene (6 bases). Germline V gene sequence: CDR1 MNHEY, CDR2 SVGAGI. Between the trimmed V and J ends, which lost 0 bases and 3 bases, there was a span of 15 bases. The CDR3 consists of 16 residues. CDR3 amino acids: CASSYSRARGDYEQYF. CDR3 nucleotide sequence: TGTGCCAGCAGTTACTCGAGGGCCAGGGGAGACTACGAGCAGTACTTC.

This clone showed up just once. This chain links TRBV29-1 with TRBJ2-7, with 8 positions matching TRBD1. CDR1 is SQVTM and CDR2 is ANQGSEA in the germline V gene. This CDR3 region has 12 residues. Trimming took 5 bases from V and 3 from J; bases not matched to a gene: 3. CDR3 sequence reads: CSVRTGFYEQYF. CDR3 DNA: TGCAGCGTTCGGACAGGGTTCTACGAGCAGTACTTC.

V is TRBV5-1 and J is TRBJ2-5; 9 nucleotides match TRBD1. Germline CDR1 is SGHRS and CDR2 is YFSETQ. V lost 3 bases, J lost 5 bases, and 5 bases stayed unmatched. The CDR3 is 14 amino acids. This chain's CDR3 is CASSSDRGWETQYF. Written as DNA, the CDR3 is TGCGCCAGCAGCTCAGACAGGGGGTGGGAGACCCAGTACTTC.

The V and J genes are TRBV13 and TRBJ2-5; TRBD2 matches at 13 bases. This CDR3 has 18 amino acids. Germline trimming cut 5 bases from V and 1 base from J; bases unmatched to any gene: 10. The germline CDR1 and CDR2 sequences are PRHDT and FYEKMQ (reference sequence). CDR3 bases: TGTGCCAGCAGCACGGGACTAGCGGGGTGGGGCACCCAAGAGACCCAGTACTTC. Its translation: CASSTGLAGWGTQETQYF.

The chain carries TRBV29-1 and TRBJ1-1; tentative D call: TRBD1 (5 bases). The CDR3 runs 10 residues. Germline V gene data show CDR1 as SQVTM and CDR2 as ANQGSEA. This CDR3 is CSGGDTEAFF. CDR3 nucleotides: TGCAGTGGGGGGGACACTGAAGCTTTCTTT.